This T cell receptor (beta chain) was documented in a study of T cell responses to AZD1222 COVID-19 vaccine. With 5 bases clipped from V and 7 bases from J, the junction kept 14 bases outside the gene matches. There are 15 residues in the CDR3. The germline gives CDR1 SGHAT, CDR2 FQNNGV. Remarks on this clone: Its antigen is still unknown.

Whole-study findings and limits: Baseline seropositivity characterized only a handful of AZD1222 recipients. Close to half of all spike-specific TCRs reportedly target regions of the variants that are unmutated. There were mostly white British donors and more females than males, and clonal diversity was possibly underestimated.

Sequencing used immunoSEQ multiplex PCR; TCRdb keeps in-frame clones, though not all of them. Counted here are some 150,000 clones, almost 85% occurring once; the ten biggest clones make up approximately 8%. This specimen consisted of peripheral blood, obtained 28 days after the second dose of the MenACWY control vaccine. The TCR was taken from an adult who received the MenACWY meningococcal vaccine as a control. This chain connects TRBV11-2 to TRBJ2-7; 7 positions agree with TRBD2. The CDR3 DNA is TGTGCCAGCAGCCCAACAACTCGACTAGCCGGGGAGCAGTACTTC. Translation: CASSPTTRLAGEQYF.